This TCR beta chain was recorded in a study of OX40 agonist ivuxolimab in advanced cancers. Study-level information: Participants averaged about 60 years of age (range about 23 to 90) and were around 85% male.

TCRdb's table, derived via immunoSEQ multiplex PCR, lists solely in-frame clones and lacks some. The table lists about 89,000 clones, approximately 90% of them singletons. The receptor comes from an adult with an advanced solid tumor such as melanoma, head and neck, liver or kidney cancer. The material was CD4+ or CD8+ T cells sorted from blood, obtained in a trial of the OX40 agonist ivuxolimab.

CDR3 protein: CATHSDTTGASYTF. CDR3 DNA: TGCGCCACCCACAGCGATACGACAGGGGCTAGCTACACCTTC. The chain links TRBV10-2 to TRBJ1-2; 8 positions match TRBD1. The CDR3 is made up of 14 amino acids. J lost 9 bases, V lost 10 bases, and 16 bases had no gene match. Germline CDR1 WSHSY, CDR2 SAAADI.